The sequence of this TCR beta chain was determined in a study of beta chain features in type 1 diabetes. Study outcomes and limitations: No resolution was reached here on whether HLA type influences TCRB rearrangement. Whatever favoring of shorter templates PCR might show would apply equally to patients and controls. Naive, central memory and Treg TCRB repertoires appeared more alike in patients than in healthy donors.

CDR1 and CDR2 (germline): LGHNA, YSLEER. Trimming removed 0 bases at V and 0 bases at J, with 8 bases between. This CDR3 contains 16 residues. Sequenced material consisted of expressed TCRB transcripts (all of the isolated RNA was reverse transcribed). Assay used: immunoSEQ multiplex PCR; TCRdb lists only in-frame clones, some missing. There are some 410,000 clones in the sample; approximately 10% occur only once, and approximately 0.05% lies in the top ten. With respect to this clone: Its antigen is not known.

The sequenced material came from naive CD4+ T cells from blood. The source is a woman aged 18-29 years in good health. The gene calls are TRBV4-3 and TRBJ2-2; D gene uncertain. CDR3 bases: TGCGCCAGCAGCCAAGATTTGGGGACGAACACCGGGGAGCTGTTTTTT. It encodes CASSQDLGTNTGELFF.